A selection of T cell receptor beta chains follows, all from one sample in a study of CD8 T cells in Susac syndrome. MiXCR, run by TCRdb on the immunoSEQ multiplex PCR reads, gives a single entry per CDR3 protein. Of approximately 220,000 distinct CDR3 sequences listed, around 93% are singletons. Sequenced: CD4+ T cells from PBMCs. The receptors stem from a human donor with multiple sclerosis. Each CDR3 is given with its conserved first and last residue. The D gene is left open where the match is weak. Size values are once, few and many counts, or a class for expanded clones, and some rows have none.

>-|TRBV9|TRBD1|TRBJ2-6
TGTGCCAGCAGCGTAGGGGACAGCAACTCTGGGGCCAACGTCCTGACTTTC
CASSVGDSNSGANVLTF
>-|TRBV10-3|TRBD2|TRBJ2-7
TGTGCCATCAGTGAGCCCGGGGGGAGCTCCTACGAGCAGTACTTC
CAISEPGGSSYEQYF
>-|TRBV20-1|-|TRBJ2-5
TGCAGTGCCTCTAGTCGGGAGACCCAGTACTTC
CSASSRETQYF
>-|TRBV29-1|TRBD1|TRBJ1-1
TGCAGCGTCGAAACAGGGGTAGCTTTCTTT
CSVETGVAFF
>-|TRBV29-1|TRBD1|TRBJ1-2
TGCAGCGTTGAAATAGTCAGGACAGGGCTCTATGGCTACACCTTC
CSVEIVRTGLYGYTF
>-|TRBV20-1|-|TRBJ2-1
TGCAGTGCTAGAACCTCTTACAATGAGCAGTTCTTC
CSARTSYNEQFF
>-|TRBV29-1|-|TRBJ2-6
TGCAGCGTTCTGGCCTCCGGGGCCAACGTCCTGACTTTC
CSVLASGANVLTF
>once|TRBV30|TRBD1|TRBJ2-1
TGTGCCTGGAGTGTAGGGGGCGAGAACAATGAGCAGTTCTTC
CAWSVGGENNEQFF
>-|TRBV4-2|-|TRBJ1-5
TGTGCCAGCAGCCAATTCAACAGGGACCAGCCCCAGCATTTT
CASSQFNRDQPQHF
>-|TRBV20-1|-|TRBJ2-3
TGCAGTGCTGTCGGCGGGGGCCTCACAGATACGCAGTATTTT
CSAVGGGLTDTQYF
>-|TRBV4-2|-|TRBJ1-2
TGTGCCAGCAGCCAAGGCCTCACCTCCCCGGGGCGCGGCTATGGCTACACCTTC
CASSQGLTSPGRGYGYTF
>-|TRBV29-1|TRBD1|TRBJ2-5
TGCAGCGTCCAGAGACAGGGGAGACAAGAGACCCAGTACTTC
CSVQRQGRQETQYF
>-|TRBV24-1|TRBD1|TRBJ1-2
TGTGCCACCAGTGATCGGACAGGATCGAATGGCTACACCTTC
CATSDRTGSNGYTF
>-|TRBV30|-|TRBJ2-7
TGTGCCTGGAGACAGGGCGTGGACGAGCAGTACTTC
CAWRQGVDEQYF
>-|TRBV15|TRBD1|TRBJ2-2
TGTGCCACCAGCAGCCTCACAGGGGCGGGCACCGGGGAGCTGTTTTTT
CATSSLTGAGTGELFF
>-|TRBV3-1|-|TRBJ2-1
TGTGCCAGCAGCCAAGATATGACAGGAAATGAGCAGTTCTTC
CASSQDMTGNEQFF
>-|TRBV20-1|TRBD1|TRBJ1-5
TGCAGTGCTAGAGAGACAGGGTTGGATCAGCCCCAGCATTTT
CSARETGLDQPQHF
>-|TRBV19|-|TRBJ2-1
TGTGCCAGTAGAGGGAATCAAAACTCCTACAATGAGCAGTTCTTC
CASRGNQNSYNEQFF
>-|TRBV29-1|-|TRBJ2-2
TGCAGCGTTGAGTGGGTGGCGGGTAACACCGGGGAGCTGTTTTTT
CSVEWVAGNTGELFF
>-|TRBV4-1|-|TRBJ2-5
TGCGCCAGCAGCCAAGGACTAGAAGGTGGAACCCAGTACTTC
CASSQGLEGGTQYF
>-|TRBV5-1|-|TRBJ2-7
TGCGCCAGCAGCTTGCAATCAAGCTCCTACGAGCAGTACTTC
CASSLQSSSYEQYF
>few|TRBV3-1|TRBD2|TRBJ2-1
TGTGCCAGCAGCCAGGGACTAGCGGGGGAGCAGTTCTTC
CASSQGLAGEQFF
>-|TRBV20-1|-|TRBJ2-7
TGCAGTGCTAGAGACAGGGGCGAGCAGTACTTC
CSARDRGEQYF
>-|TRBV29-1|-|TRBJ1-1
TGCAGCGTTCGGGACCAATCGAACACTGAAGCTTTCTTT
CSVRDQSNTEAFF
>-|TRBV30|TRBD1|TRBJ2-3
TGTGCCTGCCCTCGGGACAGCCGCACAGATACGCAGTATTTT
CACPRDSRTDTQYF
>-|TRBV5-4|-|TRBJ2-5
TGTGCCAGCAGCCCGCTCTTCCAGTACTTC
CASSPLFQYF
>-|TRBV29-1|-|TRBJ1-5
TGCAGCGTTGTGTCCGGGTTACACAATCAAGCCCAGCATTTT
CSVVSGLHNQAQHF